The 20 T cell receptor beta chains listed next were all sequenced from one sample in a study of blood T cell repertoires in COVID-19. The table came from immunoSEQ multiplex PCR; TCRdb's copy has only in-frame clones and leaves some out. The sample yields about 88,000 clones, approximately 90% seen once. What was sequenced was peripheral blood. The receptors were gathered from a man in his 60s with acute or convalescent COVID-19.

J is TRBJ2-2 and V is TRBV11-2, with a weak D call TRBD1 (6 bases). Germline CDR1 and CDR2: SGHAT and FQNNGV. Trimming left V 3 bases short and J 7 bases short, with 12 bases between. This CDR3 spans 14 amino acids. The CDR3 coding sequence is TGTGCCAGCAGCTTCAGGGGAGTGGACGGGGAGCTGTTTTTT. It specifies CASSFRGVDGELFF.

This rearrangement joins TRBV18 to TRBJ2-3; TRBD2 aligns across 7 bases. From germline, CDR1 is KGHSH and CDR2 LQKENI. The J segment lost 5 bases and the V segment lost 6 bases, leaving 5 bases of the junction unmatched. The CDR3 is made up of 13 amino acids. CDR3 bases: TGTGCCAGCTCTGCGGGAGTTGGAGATACGCAGTATTTT. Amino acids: CASSAGVGDTQYF.

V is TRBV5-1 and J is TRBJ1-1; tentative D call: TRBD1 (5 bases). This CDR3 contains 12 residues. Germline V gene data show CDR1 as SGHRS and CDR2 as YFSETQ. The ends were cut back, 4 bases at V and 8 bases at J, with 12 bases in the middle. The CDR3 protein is CASSLWPGEAFF. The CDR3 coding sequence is TGCGCCAGCAGCCTTTGGCCAGGGGAAGCTTTCTTT.

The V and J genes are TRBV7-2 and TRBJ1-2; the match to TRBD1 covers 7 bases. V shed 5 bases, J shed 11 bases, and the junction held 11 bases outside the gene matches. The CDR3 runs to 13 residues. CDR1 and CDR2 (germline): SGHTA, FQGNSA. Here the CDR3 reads CASSTRDSEWYTF. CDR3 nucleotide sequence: TGTGCCAGCAGCACGAGGGACAGCGAATGGTACACCTTC.

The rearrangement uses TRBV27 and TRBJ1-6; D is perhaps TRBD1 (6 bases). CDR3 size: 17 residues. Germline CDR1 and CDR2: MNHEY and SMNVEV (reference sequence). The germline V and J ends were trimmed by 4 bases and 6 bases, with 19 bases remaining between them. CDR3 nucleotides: TGTGCCAGCAGTTCCCCTCGCAGTGCAGGGGCTAATTCACCCCTCCACTTT. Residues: CASSSPRSAGANSPLHF.

In nucleotides, the CDR3 is TGTGCCAGCAGTATTCTTAGCAATCAGCCCCAGCATTTT. It specifies CASSILSNQPQHF. The chain combines TRBV27 with TRBJ1-5; D is unclear. This CDR3 is 13 amino acids long. Trimming pared 5 bases from V and 0 bases from J, leaving 5 bases between. From germline, CDR1 is MNHEY and CDR2 SMNVEV (reference sequence).

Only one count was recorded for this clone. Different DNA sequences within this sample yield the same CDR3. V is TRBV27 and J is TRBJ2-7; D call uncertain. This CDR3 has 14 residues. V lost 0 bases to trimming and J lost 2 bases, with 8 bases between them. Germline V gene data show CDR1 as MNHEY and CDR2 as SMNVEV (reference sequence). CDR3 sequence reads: CASSLSTGTYEQYF. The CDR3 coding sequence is TGTGCCAGCAGTTTATCGACTGGTACCTACGAGCAGTACTTC.

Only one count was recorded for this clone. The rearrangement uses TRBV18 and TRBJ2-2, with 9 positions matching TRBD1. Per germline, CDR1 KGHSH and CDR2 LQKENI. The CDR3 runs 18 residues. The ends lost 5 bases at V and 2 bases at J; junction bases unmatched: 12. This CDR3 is CASSSGTGKVGNTGELFF. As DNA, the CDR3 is TGTGCCAGCTCATCCGGGACAGGGAAGGTCGGTAACACCGGGGAGCTGTTTTTT. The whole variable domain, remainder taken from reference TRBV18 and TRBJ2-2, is NAGVMQNPRHLVRRRGQEARLRCSPMKGHSHVYWYRQLPEEGLKFMVYLQKENIIDESGMPKERFSAEFPKEGPSILRIQQVVRGDSAAYFCASSSGTGKVGNTGELFFGEGSRLTVL.

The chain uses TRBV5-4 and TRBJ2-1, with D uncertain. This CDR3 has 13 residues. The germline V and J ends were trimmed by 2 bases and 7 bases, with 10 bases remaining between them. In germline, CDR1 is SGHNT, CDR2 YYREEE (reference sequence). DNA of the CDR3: TGTGCCAGCAGCTTTTCTATTTTGAATGAGCAGTTCTTC. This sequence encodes CASSFSILNEQFF.

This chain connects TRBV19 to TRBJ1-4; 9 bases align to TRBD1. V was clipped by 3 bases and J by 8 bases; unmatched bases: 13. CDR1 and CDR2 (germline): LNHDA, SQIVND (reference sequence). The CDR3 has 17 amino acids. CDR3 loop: CASSIGTGGFLSEKLFF. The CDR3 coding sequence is TGTGCCAGTAGTATTGGCACAGGGGGCTTCTTAAGCGAAAAACTGTTTTTT. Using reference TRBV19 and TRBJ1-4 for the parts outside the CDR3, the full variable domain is DGGITQSPKYLFRKEGQNVTLSCEQNLNHDAMYWYRQDPGQGLRLIYYSQIVNDFQKGDIAEGYSVSREKKESFPLTVTSAQKNPTAFYLCASSIGTGGFLSEKLFFGSGTQLSVL.

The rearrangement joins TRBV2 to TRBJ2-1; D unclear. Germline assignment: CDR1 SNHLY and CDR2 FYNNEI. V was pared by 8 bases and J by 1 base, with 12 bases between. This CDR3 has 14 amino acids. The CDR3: CASQTTGSYNEQFF. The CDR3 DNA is TGTGCCAGCCAGACGACGGGTTCCTACAATGAGCAGTTCTTC.

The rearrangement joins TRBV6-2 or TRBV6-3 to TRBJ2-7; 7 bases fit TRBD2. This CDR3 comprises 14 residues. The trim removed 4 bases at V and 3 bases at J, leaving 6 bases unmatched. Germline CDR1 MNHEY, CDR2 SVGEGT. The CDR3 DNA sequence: TGTGCCAGCAGTTCCTTATCTAGCGGCTACGAGCAGTACTTC. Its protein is CASSSLSSGYEQYF.

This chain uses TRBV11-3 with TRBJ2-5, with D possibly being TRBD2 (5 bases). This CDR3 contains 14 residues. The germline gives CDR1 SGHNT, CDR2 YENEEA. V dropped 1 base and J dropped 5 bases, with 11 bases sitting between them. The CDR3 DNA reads TGTGCCAGCAGCTTAGGGTTCCCGGGGGAGACCCAGTACTTC. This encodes CASSLGFPGETQYF.

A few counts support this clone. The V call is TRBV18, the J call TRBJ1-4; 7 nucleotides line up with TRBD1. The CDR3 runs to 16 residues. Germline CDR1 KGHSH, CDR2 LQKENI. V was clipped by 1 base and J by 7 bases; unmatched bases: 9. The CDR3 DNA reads TGTGCCAGCTCACCACGAGGACAGGAGGGGAGTGAAAAACTGTTTTTT. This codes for CASSPRGQEGSEKLFF.

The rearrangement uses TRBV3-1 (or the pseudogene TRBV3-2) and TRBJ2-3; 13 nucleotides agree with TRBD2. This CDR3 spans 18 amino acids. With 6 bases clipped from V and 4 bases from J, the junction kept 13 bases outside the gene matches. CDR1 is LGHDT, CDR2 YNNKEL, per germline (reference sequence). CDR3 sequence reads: CASRTGTSGNAGADTQYF. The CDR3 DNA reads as TGTGCCAGCAGAACCGGGACTAGCGGGAACGCTGGGGCAGATACGCAGTATTTT.

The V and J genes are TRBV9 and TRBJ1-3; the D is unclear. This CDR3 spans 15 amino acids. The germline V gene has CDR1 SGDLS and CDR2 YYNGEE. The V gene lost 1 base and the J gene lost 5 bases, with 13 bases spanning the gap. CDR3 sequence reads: CASSVSVRERNTIYF. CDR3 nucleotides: TGTGCCAGCAGCGTATCGGTTCGAGAGAGAAACACCATATATTTT.

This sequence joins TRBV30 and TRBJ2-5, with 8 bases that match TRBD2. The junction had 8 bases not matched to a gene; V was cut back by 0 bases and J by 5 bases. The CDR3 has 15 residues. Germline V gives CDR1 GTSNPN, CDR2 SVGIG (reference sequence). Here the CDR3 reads CAWSVGAGVEETQYF. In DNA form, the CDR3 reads TGTGCCTGGAGTGTAGGAGCGGGAGTGGAGGAGACCCAGTACTTC.

The CDR3 reads CASSQVQNPPDTQYF. The CDR3 region has the DNA TGTGCCAGCAGCCAAGTACAGAACCCGCCAGATACGCAGTATTTT. The J gene is TRBJ2-3, the V gene TRBV14; D remains unclear. The CDR3 length is 15 residues. CDR1 and CDR2 (germline): SGHDN, FVKESK. The V end lost 1 base, the J end lost 4 bases, and 12 bases lay between the germline ends.

The CDR3 sequence: CASSPQTSGGGEQFF. In DNA, the CDR3 is TGTGCCAGCAGCCCCCAAACGTCGGGAGGGGGTGAGCAGTTCTTC. The chain employs TRBV7-3 and TRBJ2-1, with 8 bases lining up with TRBD2. The germline V gene encodes CDR1 SGHTA and CDR2 FQGTGA. This CDR3 contains 15 residues. Unmatched junction bases numbered 12, after V lost 5 bases and J lost 9 bases.

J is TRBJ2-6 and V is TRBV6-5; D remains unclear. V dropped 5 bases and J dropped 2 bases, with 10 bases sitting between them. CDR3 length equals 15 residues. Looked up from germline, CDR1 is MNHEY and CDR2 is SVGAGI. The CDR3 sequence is CASSRTRAGANVLTF. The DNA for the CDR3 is TGTGCCAGCAGTCGTACCCGCGCTGGGGCCAACGTCCTGACTTTC.